A single sample gave rise to the 21 T cell receptor beta chains below, sequenced in a study of T cell responses to AZD1222 COVID-19 vaccine. Profiled with immunoSEQ multiplex PCR; TCRdb holds only in-frame clones, not every one. In the table there are 140,000 to 150,000 clones, 91% of which are singletons. The sample here was peripheral blood, taken on day 0 of AZD1222 vaccination. Receptors were obtained from an adult in good health.

The genes are TRBV7-3 and TRBJ2-1; D assignment may be TRBD1 or TRBD2 (5 bases each). The V gene lost 3 bases and the J gene lost 1 base, with 13 bases spanning the gap. The CDR3 is made up of 16 amino acids. In germline, CDR1 is SGHTA, CDR2 FQGTGA. The CDR3 bases are TGTGCCAGCAGCTTCGTGGGGACCCGTTCCTACAATGAGCAGTTCTTC. Translation: CASSFVGTRSYNEQFF. Drawing the rest from reference TRBV7-3 and TRBJ2-1, the complete variable domain is GAGVSQTPSNKVTEKGKYVELRCDPISGHTALYWYRQSLGQGPEFLIYFQGTGAADDSGLPNDRFFAVRPEGSVSTLKIQRTERGDSAVYLCASSFVGTRSYNEQFFGPGTRLTVL.

The chain recombines TRBV6-5 with TRBJ2-3; D gene ambiguous. The V end was cut by 6 bases, the J end by 2 bases, with 15 bases between. Germline V gene lookup returns CDR1 MNHEY and CDR2 SVGAGI. The CDR3 consists of 15 residues. CDR3 sequence: CASRGMGSLTDTQYF. The CDR3 DNA reads TGTGCCAGCAGGGGAATGGGGTCCCTCACAGATACGCAGTATTTT.

CDR3 nucleotides: TGTGCCAGCAGCTTATGGCTCGGGCAGGGGGGCACTGAAGCTTTCTTT. Protein sequence: CASSLWLGQGGTEAFF. This chain links TRBV11-1 with TRBJ1-1; 7 bases are a match to TRBD1. J gave up 4 bases and V 2 bases, and 10 bases lay outside the gene matches. The CDR3 sequence is 16 residues long. Germline V lookup: CDR1 SGHAT, CDR2 FQDESV (reference sequence).

The genes are TRBV4-2 and TRBJ1-2; TRBD1 might be the D (5 bases). CDR3 length: 12 amino acids. CDR1 LGHNA and CDR2 YNFKEQ come from the germline V gene. V was cut by 3 bases and J by 8 bases, with 10 bases left in between. In DNA form, the CDR3 reads TGTGCCAGCAGCCAGGAGGGGTACGGCTACACCTTC. It codes for CASSQEGYGYTF.

The chain's CDR3 is CASSGDYNTGELFF. The DNA for the CDR3 is TGTGCCAGCAGTGGGGACTACAACACCGGGGAGCTGTTTTTT. This chain connects TRBV6-1 to TRBJ2-2, with 7 positions matching TRBD2. CDR1 and CDR2 (germline): MNHNS, SASEGT. This CDR3 is built from 14 residues. The trim removed 4 bases at V and 2 bases at J, leaving 1 base unmatched.

The chain couples TRBV3-1 (or the pseudogene TRBV3-2) to TRBJ1-6, with D unclear. The CDR3 extends over 15 amino acids. The germline V gene has CDR1 LGHDT and CDR2 YNNKEL (reference sequence). Trimming removed 1 base from V and 8 bases from J, with 12 bases in between. Here the CDR3 DNA reads TGTGCCAGCAGCCAAGCCTATCTCCAGGATTCACCCCTCCACTTT. Translated, it gives CASSQAYLQDSPLHF.

This clone has only a few counts. This same CDR3 is encoded by further DNA sequences in the sample. This chain uses TRBV12-3 or TRBV12-4 with TRBJ1-1; no clear D. V was cut by 0 bases and J by 1 base, with 3 bases left in between. The CDR3 contains 13 residues. The CDR3 coding sequence is TGTGCCAGCAGTTTAGCGGAGAACACTGAAGCTTTCTTT. Its protein product is CASSLAENTEAFF.

J is TRBJ1-2 and V is TRBV12-3 or TRBV12-4; D gene uncertain. The CDR3 contains 13 residues. Trimming pared 6 bases from V and 4 bases from J, leaving 12 bases between. The CDR3 here is CASSAGSRYGYTF. The CDR3 DNA sequence: TGTGCCAGCAGCGCCGGTAGCCGCTATGGCTACACCTTC.

The V and J genes are TRBV19 and TRBJ2-4; perhaps TRBD2 as D (6 bases). CDR1 is LNHDA and CDR2 is SQIVND in the germline V gene (reference sequence). This CDR3 is 17 amino acids long. Trimming cost V 1 base and J 0 bases, with 13 bases left between them. The chain's CDR3 is CASSIARGRQAKNIQYF. CDR3 nucleotide sequence: TGTGCCAGTAGTATAGCGCGGGGACGCCAAGCCAAAAACATTCAGTACTTC.

The V and J genes are TRBV20-1 and TRBJ2-2; weak D call: TRBD1 (6 bases). Germline V gene sequence: CDR1 DFQATT, CDR2 SNEGSKA (reference sequence). The germline V and J ends were trimmed by 3 bases and 0 bases, with 8 bases remaining between them. The CDR3 has 14 residues. The CDR3 DNA reads as TGCAGTGCTAGTGGGACAACGAACACCGGGGAGCTGTTTTTT. This gives the protein CSASGTTNTGELFF.

The V gene is TRBV4-1, the J gene TRBJ2-7; perhaps TRBD2 as D (5 bases). The germline V gene encodes CDR1 MGHRA and CDR2 YSYEKL. This CDR3 spans 16 amino acids. The V end was cut by 4 bases, the J end by 2 bases, with 18 bases between. The CDR3: CASSLSTGVVPYEQYF. The CDR3, as DNA: TGCGCCAGCAGCCTGTCAACCGGGGTCGTTCCCTACGAGCAGTACTTC.

The genes are TRBV14 and TRBJ2-7; D is undetermined. V gave up 2 bases and J gave up 3 bases, with 17 bases separating them. Per germline, CDR1 SGHDN and CDR2 FVKESK. This CDR3 is 16 amino acids long. The CDR3 DNA is TGTGCCAGCAGCCAAAGGCACAGTCCCTTAGGCTACGAGCAGTACTTC. This gives the protein CASSQRHSPLGYEQYF.

The chain couples TRBV4-2 to TRBJ1-1, with D possibly matching TRBD1 (6 bases). The CDR3 length is 15 residues. V lost 1 base to trimming and J lost 4 bases, with 13 bases between them. Germline V CDR1 and CDR2: LGHNA, YNFKEQ. The CDR3 is CASSQGTADTTEAFF. Written as DNA, the CDR3 is TGTGCCAGCAGCCAAGGGACAGCCGATACCACTGAAGCTTTCTTT.

The gene calls are TRBV5-1 and TRBJ2-5; 8 bases fit TRBD2. The CDR3 sequence is 15 residues long. The junction had 9 bases not matched to a gene; V was cut back by 3 bases and J by 5 bases. Germline CDR1 reads SGHRS; CDR2 reads YFSETQ. Here the CDR3 reads CASSSLAGRGETQYF. As DNA, the CDR3 is TGCGCCAGCAGCTCCCTAGCGGGTCGGGGGGAGACCCAGTACTTC.

V is TRBV3-1 (or the pseudogene TRBV3-2) and J is TRBJ2-1, with 11 bases matching TRBD2. V lost 4 bases and J lost 4; bases outside the gene matches: 3. This CDR3 has 15 amino acids. In germline, CDR1 is LGHDT, CDR2 YNNKEL (reference sequence). This CDR3 reads CASSRVAGGYNEQFF. The CDR3 bases are TGTGCCAGCAGCCGAGTAGCGGGAGGGTACAATGAGCAGTTCTTC.

The rearrangement joins TRBV20-1 to TRBJ2-1; D is ambiguous. CDR1 and CDR2 from the germline V gene are DFQATT and SNEGSKA (reference sequence). There are 10 residues in the CDR3. Here the CDR3 reads CTQNEFGQFF. DNA of the CDR3: TGCACCCAGAATGAATTTGGGCAGTTCTTC.

The rearrangement joins TRBV14 to TRBJ2-7, with 15 positions matching TRBD2. Germline V gives CDR1 SGHDN, CDR2 FVKESK. V gave up 4 bases and J gave up 7 bases; unmatched junction bases: 5. The CDR3 loop spans 15 amino acids. The CDR3 nucleotides read TGTGCCAGCAGCCGCGGGACTAGCGGGAGGCGGGAGCAGTACTTC. Its translation is CASSRGTSGRREQYF.

The V and J genes are TRBV14 and TRBJ1-1; TRBD1 is a possible D gene (5 bases). The germline V gene encodes CDR1 SGHDN and CDR2 FVKESK. This CDR3 is 14 amino acids long. Trimming removed 1 base from V and 3 bases from J, with 9 bases in between. This chain's CDR3 is CASSQVWGDTEAFF. Here the CDR3 DNA reads TGTGCCAGCAGCCAAGTTTGGGGGGACACTGAAGCTTTCTTT.

With regard to this clone: Other DNA sequences within the sample encode an identical CDR3. The chain links TRBV5-1 to TRBJ2-1, with 9 bases that match TRBD2. Per the germline V gene, CDR1 is SGHRS and CDR2 is YFSETQ. The CDR3 length is 16 residues. With 0 bases clipped from V and 1 base from J, the junction kept 2 bases outside the gene matches. Written as DNA, the CDR3 is TGCGCCAGCAGCTTGGTGAGCGGGGGGTCCTACAATGAGCAGTTCTTC. Its protein product is CASSLVSGGSYNEQFF.

The chain combines TRBV9 with TRBJ1-2, with 9 nucleotides matching TRBD1. Germline CDR1 and CDR2: SGDLS and YYNGEE. V dropped 2 bases and J dropped 3; count of bases not matched to a gene: 17. This CDR3 is 19 amino acids long. As DNA, the CDR3 is TGTGCCAGCAGCGTCCTAGGGGACAGGGTTAAATCGATGGACTATGGCTACACCTTC. Translated: CASSVLGDRVKSMDYGYTF. Using reference TRBV9 and TRBJ1-2 for the parts outside the CDR3, the full variable domain is DSGVTQTPKHLITATGQRVTLRCSPRSGDLSVYWYQQSLDQGLQFLIQYYNGEERAKGNILERFSAQQFPDLHSELNLSSLELGDSALYFCASSVLGDRVKSMDYGYTFGSGTRLTVV.

This sequence joins TRBV11-2 and TRBJ1-6; no definite D call. The CDR3 totals 14 residues. Trimming left V 0 bases short and J 12 bases short, with 12 bases between. The germline gives CDR1 SGHAT, CDR2 FQNNGV. CDR3 nucleotides: TGTGCCAGCAGCTTAGACCGGGCCCGGGGACCCCTCCACTTT. Residues: CASSLDRARGPLHF.